The entry below describes one TCR beta chain. CDR1 and CDR2 (germline): MNHEY, SMNVEV (reference sequence). This CDR3 is built from 13 residues. Trimming took 3 bases from V and 6 from J, leaving 12 bases between them. The record originates from a study of blood T cell repertoires in COVID-19. Measured with immunoSEQ multiplex PCR; TCRdb has only the in-frame clones, and not every one. This table has around 160,000 clones, around 89% appearing once. Material for sequencing was peripheral blood. This clonotype originated in a man between 60 and 75 years old with acute or convalescent COVID-19. The chain has TRBV27 and TRBJ2-7; TRBD1 is a possible D gene (5 bases). CDR3 DNA sequence: TGTGCCAGCAGTTTGGGCAGGGCGCGCGAGCAGTACTTC. This translates into CASSLGRAREQYF.